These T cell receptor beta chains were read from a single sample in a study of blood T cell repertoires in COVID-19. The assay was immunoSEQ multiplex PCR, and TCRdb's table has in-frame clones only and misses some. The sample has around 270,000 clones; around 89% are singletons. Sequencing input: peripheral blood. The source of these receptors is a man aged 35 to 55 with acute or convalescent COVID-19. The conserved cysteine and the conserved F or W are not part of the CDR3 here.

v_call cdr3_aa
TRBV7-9 ASSFSRDLEAF
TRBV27 ASSPAGTGIGGEQF
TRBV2 ASKGDRANIKQY
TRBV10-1 ASSGQGAGETQY
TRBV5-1 ASSGQGTVGYT
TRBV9 ASSVGTGPYGYT
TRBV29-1 SVEYPGLRNTEAF
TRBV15 ATSRDRGVWYGHT
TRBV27 ASSWTGGGNQPQH
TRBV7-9 ASSPGLAIVDTQY
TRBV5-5 ASSLVWGELPYEQY
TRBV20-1 SASYMSNQPQH
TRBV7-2 ASSLPPSLAGGSDTQY
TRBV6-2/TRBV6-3 ASSYSASGGAWRDTQY
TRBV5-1 ASSPGLANGELF
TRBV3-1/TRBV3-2 ASSQPQVSGANVLT
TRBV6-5 ASSLRVEGNTEAF
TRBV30 AWSAGGVLDYGYT
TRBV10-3 AISELRLREHRGAV
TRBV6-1 ASSEEYRAVEPKNIQY
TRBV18 ASSLKQGYTDTQY
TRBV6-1 ASSDDRGGEKLF
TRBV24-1 ATSDLVSSEIGELF
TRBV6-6 ASRAANTEAF
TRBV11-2 ASSGAFRGQF
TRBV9 ASSPTGRYDYEQY
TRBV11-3 ASSSRSPDEQF
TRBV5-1 ASSLSVASNEQF
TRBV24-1 ATSDRGAGANVLT
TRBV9 ASSVEAGIAGNTIY
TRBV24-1 ATSRGLAYGYT
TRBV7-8 ASSLERVASHEQY
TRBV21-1 ASRKTGGDLSVDTEAF
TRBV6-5 ASNRQAMNTEAF
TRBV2 ASSDAGWDYGYT
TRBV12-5 ASGPTVANTEAF
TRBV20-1 SASRDSRRQPQH
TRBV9 ASSVSQSEAF
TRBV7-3 ASSPTSGGGSYNEQF
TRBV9 ASSVSGGRGNSPLH
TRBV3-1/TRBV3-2 ASSPWTANTGELF
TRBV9 ASSVSGTSDEQF
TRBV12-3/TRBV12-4 ASSFFGYGYT
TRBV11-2 ASSSLYVYT
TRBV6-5 ASRPSGDYNSPLH
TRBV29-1 SVKSWTRFHNEQF
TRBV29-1 SVVTLGEGYEQY
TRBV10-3 AISDPTYGLNEQF
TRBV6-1 ASSEEYGVEGSPLH
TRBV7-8 ASSLAAGTGGTEAF
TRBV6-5 ASIWPGGMREQY
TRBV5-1 ASSERGGQDTQY
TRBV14 ASSQGRDNRYEQY
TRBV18 ASSPPTTVTGELF
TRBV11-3 ASSSYSGESTDTQY